Listed below are T cell receptor beta chains from one sample, sequenced in a study of shared clonotypes between healthy human individuals. Data came from immunoSEQ multiplex PCR; TCRdb stores just in-frame clones and leaves some out. Among about 1.5 million clones, approximately 98% were seen once, and the ten largest hold around 0.45%. The specimen sequenced was naive CD4+ T cells sorted from blood. The receptor set was obtained from a man aged 30 to 45 in good health. Both conserved end residues are trimmed from each CDR3.

V gene,J gene,CDR3 protein
TRBV5-1,TRBJ2-7,ASSLARDYEQY
TRBV9,TRBJ2-5,ASSAGLAGTQETQY
TRBV5-1,TRBJ2-1,ASSQDRVSYNEQF
TRBV29-1,TRBJ1-1,SVDARSGRNMNTEAF
TRBV29-1,TRBJ2-7,SVTGRVSYEQY
TRBV27,TRBJ2-7,ASRKKGQGAYEQY
TRBV4-1,TRBJ1-5,ASSPTPGQADNQPQH
TRBV6-6,TRBJ2-3,ASSSHGGGTDTQY
TRBV4-3,TRBJ1-2,ASSRTGKVYGYT
TRBV6-1,TRBJ1-2,ASNPQGTVIYGYT
TRBV11-2,TRBJ2-1,ASSLALAGYNEQF
TRBV6-5,TRBJ2-5,ASSLAYFAQETQY
TRBV10-3,TRBJ2-3,AISEPARSEY
TRBV27,TRBJ1-5,ASSKIRGSKPQH
TRBV5-4,TRBJ2-2,AIHQQVSSGTGELF
TRBV7-8,TRBJ2-1,ASSLSGYNEQF
TRBV7-2,TRBJ2-3,ASSLLYTQY
TRBV4-1,TRBJ2-3,ASSKRQDGTSTDTQY
TRBV5-8,TRBJ1-5,ASSPGQGRQPQH
TRBV6-1,TRBJ2-7,ASRSGPYEQY
TRBV7-9,TRBJ1-4,ASSLLTPGGSNEKLF
TRBV5-5,TRBJ1-1,ASSFLRDTEAF
TRBV6-5,TRBJ2-5,ASRHRDHQETQY
TRBV28,TRBJ1-5,ASNLMSNQPQH
TRBV5-4,TRBJ1-1,ASSHKTGANTEAF
TRBV6-5,TRBJ1-5,ASSQSRGGNQPQH
TRBV14,TRBJ2-3,ASSQGASSITDTQY
TRBV10-3,TRBJ2-1,AGGPTLHNEQF
TRBV30,TRBJ2-7,ACKRGLASYEQY
TRBV19,TRBJ2-7,ASSIRGSPEEQY
TRBV9,TRBJ2-1,ASSREIAPRGNEQF
TRBV5-1,TRBJ2-7,ASSLTSGSYEQY
TRBV2,TRBJ1-1,ASSLPFWTEAF
TRBV29-1,TRBJ2-5,SVLRGSSQETQY
TRBV5-1,TRBJ2-2,ASKKPDRAGELF
TRBV21-1,TRBJ2-1,ASSGIAGLSYNEQF
TRBV27,TRBJ2-1,ASSLSRTGRF
TRBV19,TRBJ2-2,ASSIGQGANTGELF
TRBV15,TRBJ1-2,ATSRGGGVTIGNYGYT
TRBV5-4,TRBJ1-1,ASSHRANTEAF
TRBV6-1,TRBJ2-6,ASSDTDSGANVLT
TRBV18,TRBJ2-1,ASSPPTVLNYNEQF
TRBV29-1,TRBJ2-3,SVSIPGTLPTDTQY
TRBV28,TRBJ2-5,ASSSQTGTQETQY
TRBV15,TRBJ2-4,ATSREPDRDRKNIQY
TRBV10-2,TRBJ2-1,ASSESRLSTNWDNEQF